One sample yielded the 20 T cell receptor beta chains listed below, sequenced in a study of T cell responses to AZD1222 COVID-19 vaccine. Here immunoSEQ multiplex PCR was the method, and the copy in TCRdb shows in-frame clones only, minus some. This table holds 55,000 to 75,000 clones, 88% found once. Sequencing was performed on peripheral blood, taken on day 0 of AZD1222 vaccination. These receptors originate from an adult in good health.

This sequence joins TRBV4-3 and TRBJ1-6, with D unclear. Trimming cost V 3 bases and J 5 bases, with 11 bases left between them. CDR1 is LGHNA and CDR2 is YSLEER in the germline V gene. The CDR3 loop spans 15 amino acids. The CDR3 sequence is CASSHLEGDNSPLHF. In DNA form, the CDR3 reads TGCGCCAGCAGCCACCTCGAGGGAGATAATTCACCCCTCCACTTT.

CDR3 nucleotides: TGCAGCGTTGAATCGCCAGGGCCCTATGGCTACACCTTC. Translating gives CSVESPGPYGYTF. This chain uses TRBV29-1 with TRBJ1-2; tentative D call: TRBD1 (5 bases). Looked up from germline, CDR1 is SQVTM and CDR2 is ANQGSEA. CDR3 length equals 13 residues. V was trimmed by 2 bases and J by 4 bases, leaving 11 bases between them.

The chain uses TRBV4-3 and TRBJ2-3; 9 nucleotides agree with TRBD2. Germline V gene sequence: CDR1 LGHNA, CDR2 YSLEER. The CDR3 has 15 residues. The trim removed 3 bases at V and 5 bases at J, leaving 6 bases unmatched. The CDR3 DNA reads as TGCGCCAGCAGCCACCTTAGCGGGGGCGGAGATACGCAGTATTTT. Amino acids: CASSHLSGGGDTQYF.

The genes are TRBV28 and TRBJ1-1; 11 bases are a match to TRBD1. Germline CDR1 and CDR2: MDHEN and SYDVKM. The CDR3 contains 14 residues. With 4 bases clipped from V and 4 bases from J, the junction kept 2 bases outside the gene matches. In DNA, the CDR3 is TGTGCCAGCAGTTGGGACAGGGGGGGCACTGAAGCTTTCTTT. Translating it yields CASSWDRGGTEAFF.

The gene calls are TRBV2 and TRBJ1-1, with D possibly being TRBD1 (6 bases). The V gene's germline CDR1 is SNHLY and CDR2 FYNNEI. The CDR3 covers 15 residues. Between the trimmed V and J ends, which lost 7 bases and 2 bases, there was a span of 17 bases. The CDR3 spells CASIRRQAGNTEAFF. CDR3 nucleotides: TGTGCCAGCATTAGACGACAGGCGGGAAACACTGAAGCTTTCTTT.

This clone was recorded only once. The chain employs TRBV4-1 and TRBJ1-6; 10 bases agree with TRBD1. Germline-derived CDR1 and CDR2 are MGHRA and YSYEKL. J lost 6 bases, V lost 1 base, and 6 bases had no gene match. The CDR3 consists of 17 residues. The CDR3 sequence is CASSQVGGQGSNSPLHF. CDR3 bases: TGCGCCAGCAGCCAAGTCGGGGGACAGGGGAGTAATTCACCCCTCCACTTT.

This clone was observed once. The chain is built from TRBV10-3 and TRBJ2-7, with D perhaps matching TRBD2 (5 bases). This CDR3 has 16 amino acids. Trimming cost V 4 bases and J 2 bases, with 18 bases left between them. Looked up from germline, CDR1 is ENHRY and CDR2 is SYGVKD. The CDR3 sequence: CAISGVDGISTYEQYF. The CDR3 DNA is TGTGCCATCAGTGGTGTCGACGGGATCTCGACCTACGAGCAGTACTTC.

The V gene is TRBV2, the J gene TRBJ1-1; D is ambiguous. Looked up from germline, CDR1 is SNHLY and CDR2 is FYNNEI. The CDR3 runs 13 residues. The V gene lost 4 bases and the J gene lost 0 bases, with 6 bases spanning the gap. DNA of the CDR3: TGTGCCAGCAGTGGGGAAATGAACACTGAAGCTTTCTTT. Translated: CASSGEMNTEAFF.

The count of this clone is one. J is TRBJ1-2 and V is TRBV14; D uncertain. V shed 4 bases and J shed 5 bases, with 8 bases lying between them. The V gene's germline CDR1 is SGHDN and CDR2 FVKESK. The CDR3 extends over 12 amino acids. The CDR3 sequence is CASSRPGYGYTF. The CDR3, as DNA: TGTGCCAGCAGCCGTCCCGGGTATGGCTACACCTTC.

This clone was observed a handful of times. The chain links TRBV5-5 to TRBJ2-3; no reliable D call. Germline CDR1 is SGHKS and CDR2 is YYEKEE (reference sequence). Trimming stripped 2 bases from V and 3 bases from J, with 19 bases between. The CDR3 is made up of 17 amino acids. CDR3 in amino acids: CASSFKFQNGWTDTQYF. Written as DNA, the CDR3 is TGTGCCAGCAGCTTCAAGTTCCAGAACGGATGGACAGATACGCAGTATTTT.

The V and J genes are TRBV19 and TRBJ1-1; TRBD1 aligns across 9 bases. Germline trimming cut 4 bases from V and 1 base from J; bases unmatched to any gene: 7. The CDR3 runs to 16 residues. The germline V gene encodes CDR1 LNHDA and CDR2 SQIVND (reference sequence). CDR3 nucleotides: TGTGCCAGTAGTAAACAGGGGGCGCAAAGGAACACTGAAGCTTTCTTT. This sequence encodes CASSKQGAQRNTEAFF.

This chain uses TRBV2 with TRBJ2-3; 9 nucleotides agree with TRBD1. The CDR3 loop spans 14 amino acids. Germline lookup yields CDR1 SNHLY and CDR2 FYNNEI. With 6 bases clipped from V and 2 bases from J, the junction kept 3 bases outside the gene matches. The chain's CDR3 is CASSGTGPTDTQYF. CDR3 coding DNA: TGTGCCAGCAGCGGGACAGGGCCCACAGATACGCAGTATTTT.

This clone was detected once. J is TRBJ2-7 and V is TRBV24-1; D is unresolved. This CDR3 has 13 amino acids. Germline V gene lookup returns CDR1 KGHDR and CDR2 SFDVKD. V was clipped by 3 bases and J by 3 bases, with 8 bases between them. The CDR3 DNA sequence: TGTGCCACCAGTGATGGACGGGTCTACGAGCAGTACTTC. It is translated as CATSDGRVYEQYF.

This chain joins TRBV7-2 and TRBJ1-6; 9 bases are shared with TRBD1. The length of the CDR3 is 14 residues. Germline CDR1 reads SGHTA; CDR2 reads FQGNSA. Unmatched junction bases numbered 3, after V lost 5 bases and J lost 7 bases. In DNA form, the CDR3 reads TGTGCCAGCAGCGGGGACAGGGAGAATTCACCCCTCCACTTT. This sequence encodes CASSGDRENSPLHF.

This rearrangement joins TRBV7-8 to TRBJ2-7, with TRBD2 matching 11 bases. The CDR3 covers 17 residues. CDR1 and CDR2 from the germline V gene are SGHVS and FQNEAQ. V shed 5 bases, J shed 5 bases, and the junction held 14 bases outside the gene matches. CDR3 nucleotide sequence: TGTGCCAGCAGCATCCTAGCGGGAGGTGGGGGGAGGAACGAGCAGTACTTC. It is translated as CASSILAGGGGRNEQYF.

This rearrangement joins TRBV7-2 to TRBJ2-1; D unresolved. CDR3 length equals 12 residues. Germline CDR1 SGHTA, CDR2 FQGNSA. Trimming took 0 bases from V and 5 from J, leaving 2 bases between them. CDR3 residues: CASSLAHNEQFF. The CDR3 DNA follows: TGTGCCAGCAGCTTAGCTCACAATGAGCAGTTCTTC.

The chain uses TRBV12-3 or TRBV12-4 and TRBJ2-3; TRBD2 matches at 11 bases. This CDR3 contains 13 residues. The trim removed 6 bases at V and 5 bases at J, leaving 1 base unmatched. DNA for the CDR3: TGTGCCAGCAGGGGGACTAGCGGAGATACGCAGTATTTT. Its protein product is CASRGTSGDTQYF.

The chain joins TRBV6-5 to TRBJ1-2; TRBD1 is a possible D gene (5 bases). This CDR3 contains 13 residues. Germline CDR1 MNHEY, CDR2 SVGAGI. Trimming removed 5 bases at V and 4 bases at J, with 11 bases between. CDR3 sequence (DNA): TGTGCCAGCAGTCGCCGGGACTTCTATGGCTACACCTTC. Residues: CASSRRDFYGYTF.

This chain joins TRBV27 and TRBJ2-2; D not certain. The germline V and J ends were trimmed by 6 bases and 3 bases, with 2 bases remaining between them. This CDR3 has 11 residues. Germline V CDR1 and CDR2: MNHEY, SMNVEV (reference sequence). The CDR3 protein is CASRYTGELFF. DNA for the CDR3: TGTGCCAGCAGGTACACCGGGGAGCTGTTTTTT.

This chain links TRBV18 with TRBJ1-1; tentatively, D is TRBD1 (6 bases). The V gene's germline CDR1 is KGHSH and CDR2 LQKENI. Trimming pared 1 base from V and 2 bases from J, leaving 14 bases between. CDR3 length equals 16 residues. The CDR3 DNA is TGTGCCAGCTCACCACTTAAACAGGGCCTAAACACTGAAGCTTTCTTT. This codes for CASSPLKQGLNTEAFF. The complete variable domain, with remaining parts taken from reference TRBV18 and TRBJ1-1, reads NAGVMQNPRHLVRRRGQEARLRCSPMKGHSHVYWYRQLPEEGLKFMVYLQKENIIDESGMPKERFSAEFPKEGPSILRIQQVVRGDSAAYFCASSPLKQGLNTEAFFGQGTRLTVV.